One sample yielded the 31 T cell receptor beta chains listed below, sequenced in a study of regulatory T cells in long-lasting Graves disease. Time point given: newly diagnosed GD, antithyroid drugs for less than 3 months. PBMCs provided the RNA from which the TCR library was made. Assembly of TCR beta libraries relied on iRepertoire HTBI primers together with Arm-PCR of CDR3 regions. TCRdb ran MiXCR on the multiplex PCR reads and lists one entry per CDR3 protein. Among under 250,000 distinct CDR3 sequences, around 21% were seen once, and the ten largest hold about 15%. Material: peripheral blood mononuclear cells (PBMCs), obtained at new diagnosis, from a patient treated with antithyroid drugs. The receptors stem from a female donor with Graves disease.

The rearrangement joins TRBV18 to TRBJ2-5, with D maybe TRBD2 (5 bases). This CDR3 is 15 amino acids long. CDR1 is KGHSH, CDR2 LQKENI, per germline. The V end lost 3 bases, the J end lost 0 bases, and 11 bases lay between the germline ends. CDR3 loop: CASSPRPADQETQYF. DNA for the CDR3: TGTGCCAGCTCACCCCGGCCAGCGGACCAAGAGACCCAGTACTTC.

This clonotype was counted at least ten times. The rearrangement links TRBV29-1 to TRBJ2-3; 7 positions match TRBD2. The V and J ends lost 6 bases and 2 bases, in that order; junction bases with no gene match: 11. The CDR3 contains 15 residues. Germline CDR1 SQVTM, CDR2 ANQGSEA. The CDR3 bases are TGCAGCGTCGCGGGGTCGGGGGGACCCACAGATACGCAGTATTTT. It codes for CSVAGSGGPTDTQYF.

About this clonotype: The junction departs from the called germline gene at one end, perhaps through a read error. The chain combines TRBV6-2 or TRBV6-3 with TRBJ2-1; 7 nucleotides agree with TRBD2. The better agreement between TRBJ2-5 and the DNA end casts doubt on the J call. This CDR3 is built from 16 residues. Germline CDR1 is MNHEY and CDR2 is SVGEGT. The CDR3 region has the DNA TGTGCCTGCAGTTACGGAGCGGGATTAGCACAAGAGACCCAGTACTTC. Protein: CACSYGAGLAQETQYF.

This clonotype was detected only a few times. A far larger clone differs by one base, so this is likely a read error. The chain employs TRBV2 and TRBJ2-7, with D perhaps matching TRBD2 (6 bases). The CDR3 spans 14 residues. CDR1 and CDR2 (germline): SNHLY, FYNNEI. V lost 6 bases and J lost 9, with 21 bases in between. The chain's CDR3 is CASSQDGGPGGQYF. In DNA, the CDR3 is TGTGCCAGCAGCCAAGATGGAGGGCCGGGCGGGCAGTACTTC.

Here the CDR3 reads CASSPRTALDGYTF. CDR3 in DNA: TGTGCCAGCAGTCCACGGACGGCGCTCGACGGCTACACCTTC. The genes are TRBV6-1 and TRBJ1-2, with unresolved D. The germline gives CDR1 MNHNS, CDR2 SASEGT. There are 14 residues in the CDR3. Deletions cut 5 bases from V and 8 bases from J, with 18 bases between.

This clonotype was observed at least ten times. This chain joins TRBV6-5 and TRBJ2-3; D ambiguous. Trimming pared 2 bases from V and 2 bases from J, leaving 5 bases between. The CDR3 has 13 residues. In germline, CDR1 is MNHEY, CDR2 SVGAGI. This CDR3 reads CASSYVVTDTQYF. The DNA of the CDR3 is TGTGCCAGCAGTTACGTTGTCACAGATACGCAGTATTTT.

This clonotype was recorded many times. One end of the junction is discordant with germline, which a read error may explain. The chain links TRBV2 to TRBJ2-4; D perhaps matches TRBD1 (5 bases). The CDR3 spans 12 residues. Germline-derived CDR1 and CDR2 are SNHLY and FYNNEI. In DNA form, the CDR3 reads TGTGCCAGCAGTGAATTGATTACAGGTTCGAACTTC. This codes for CASSELITGSNF.

This clonotype has ten or more counts. The chain combines TRBV18 with TRBJ1-2, with TRBD1 matching over 7 bases. J lost 7 bases, V lost 2 bases, and 4 bases had no gene match. In germline, CDR1 is KGHSH, CDR2 LQKENI. The CDR3 covers 13 residues. The CDR3 DNA reads as TGTGCCAGCTCACCAGCAGGGGGACTTGGCTACACCTTC. As protein: CASSPAGGLGYTF.

V usage is TRBV7-2 and J usage is TRBJ1-4; 7 bases agree with TRBD1. Germline V gene data show CDR1 as SGHTA and CDR2 as FQGNSA. The CDR3 is made up of 16 amino acids. V shed 5 bases and J 8 bases; nucleotides not matched to a gene: 14. This CDR3 reads CASSPDAGETGEKLFF. The DNA of the CDR3 is TGTGCCAGCAGCCCGGACGCAGGGGAGACAGGGGAAAAACTGTTTTTT.

This clonotype was seen only a few times. The J gene is TRBJ2-7, the V gene TRBV19, with D tentatively TRBD2 (6 bases). Trimming removed 5 bases at V and 3 bases at J, with 14 bases between. The length of the CDR3 is 14 residues. Germline CDR1 is LNHDA and CDR2 is SQIVND (reference sequence). CDR3 bases: TGTGCCAGTAGTTCCAGGGAAGCGGGCTACGAGCAGTACTTC. Translated: CASSSREAGYEQYF. The full variable domain, completed using reference TRBV19 and TRBJ2-7, is DGGITQSPKYLFRKEGQNVTLSCEQNLNHDAMYWYRQDPGQGLRLIYYSQIVNDFQKGDIAEGYSVSREKKESFPLTVTSAQKNPTAFYLCASSSREAGYEQYFGPGTRLTVT.

This clonotype has ten or more counts. The rearrangement joins TRBV12-3 or TRBV12-4 to TRBJ1-5; D unresolved. The CDR3 length is 14 residues. V lost 3 bases and J lost 5, with 11 bases in between. CDR3 loop: CASSFRGKDQPQHF. The CDR3 nucleotides read TGTGCCAGCAGTTTTCGGGGAAAGGATCAGCCCCAGCATTTT.

This clonotype has ten or more counts. The V call is TRBV20-1, the J call TRBJ2-3; perhaps TRBD2 as D (5 bases). Germline values: CDR1 DFQATT, CDR2 SNEGSKA (reference sequence). This CDR3 is 13 amino acids long. The ends were cut back, 8 bases at V and 6 bases at J, with 18 bases in the middle. The CDR3 DNA reads as TGCAGTAGCGGCAGCGCCCAAGGGGATACGCAGTATTTT. Its protein is CSSGSAQGDTQYF.

This clonotype has a count of ten or more. This chain connects TRBV7-3 to TRBJ2-5; D is perhaps TRBD2 (6 bases). Trimming shortened V by 2 bases and J by 3 bases, and 10 bases separated the two germline ends. The CDR3 loop spans 14 amino acids. Germline CDR1 reads SGHTA; CDR2 reads FQGTGA. The CDR3 region is CASSLGREEETQYF. Here the CDR3 DNA reads TGTGCCAGCAGCTTAGGGCGGGAAGAAGAGACCCAGTACTTC.

This clonotype appeared many times. The gene calls are TRBV7-3 and TRBJ2-1; 12 bases are a match to TRBD2. V was clipped by 3 bases and J by 6 bases; unmatched bases: 9. CDR1 SGHTA and CDR2 FQGTGA come from the germline V gene. The CDR3 consists of 17 residues. The CDR3 bases are TGTGCCAGCAGCTTCCCGACGACTAGCGGGAGTACCAATGAGCAGTTCTTC. Amino acid sequence: CASSFPTTSGSTNEQFF.

Many counts were recorded for this clonotype. The chain recombines TRBV20-1 with TRBJ2-1; D gene ambiguous. Germline V gene sequence: CDR1 DFQATT, CDR2 SNEGSKA (reference sequence). CDR3 size: 15 residues. The ends were cut back, 0 bases at V and 5 bases at J, with 14 bases in the middle. The CDR3 sequence: CSARDYTGLHNEQFF. CDR3 nucleotides: TGCAGTGCTAGAGATTATACGGGTCTACACAATGAGCAGTTCTTC.

This clonotype was detected ten times or more. This chain joins TRBV12-5 and TRBJ2-1; D call uncertain. The CDR3 totals 15 residues. The germline V gene encodes CDR1 LGHNT and CDR2 FRNRAP. V lost 7 bases, J lost 0 bases, and 13 bases lay in between. CDR3 coding DNA: TGTGCTAGTGCCCCTCGCACGAGCTCCTACAATGAGCAGTTCTTC. It yields the protein CASAPRTSSYNEQFF.

The sample holds many counts of this clonotype. This sequence joins TRBV30 and TRBJ2-7; D is possibly TRBD1 or TRBD2 (5 bases each). CDR1 and CDR2 (germline): GTSNPN, SVGIG (reference sequence). This CDR3 has 14 residues. V was pared by 7 bases and J by 3 bases, with 19 bases between. The CDR3 sequence is CASSWGSPGYEQYF. The CDR3 DNA reads as TGTGCCTCCTCCTGGGGGTCCCCTGGCTACGAGCAGTACTTC.

This clonotype was detected only a few times. V and J are TRBV27 and TRBJ1-5; 9 bases line up with TRBD1. Germline assignment: CDR1 MNHEY and CDR2 SMNVEV (reference sequence). Losses at the gene ends were 3 bases for V and 4 bases for J; bases not matched to a gene: 4. The CDR3 is made up of 15 amino acids. CDR3 DNA: TGTGCCAGCAGTTTGCGACAGGGGGAGAATCAGCCCCAGCATTTT. This codes for CASSLRQGENQPQHF.

In the case of this clonotype: This clone may be a read error of a much larger clone one base away. The chain has TRBV20-1 and TRBJ2-2, with D perhaps TRBD1 or TRBD2 (5 bases each). The V gene's germline CDR1 is DFQATT and CDR2 SNEGSKA (reference sequence). This CDR3 region has 15 residues. In nucleotides, the CDR3 is TGCAGTGCTAAGGGACCTATCCTTTTGACCGGGGAGCTGCTTTTT. It translates to CSAKGPILLTGELLF.

The table lists this clonotype with a few counts. The genes are TRBV20-1 and TRBJ2-1, with 10 positions matching TRBD2. The CDR3 sequence is 16 residues long. The J segment lost 7 bases and the V segment lost 0 bases, leaving 9 bases of the junction unmatched. The V gene's germline CDR1 is DFQATT and CDR2 SNEGSKA (reference sequence). The CDR3 here is CSARDLLAGARNEQFF. The CDR3, as DNA: TGCAGTGCTAGAGATCTGCTAGCGGGGGCCAGGAATGAGCAGTTCTTC.

This clonotype was detected ten times or more. DNA of the CDR3: TGCAGTGCTAGAGCTGGAGGGCAGCCGCCCTACGAGCAGTACTTC. This encodes CSARAGGQPPYEQYF. The chain carries TRBV20-1 and TRBJ2-7; TRBD2 is a possible D gene (6 bases). This CDR3 comprises 15 residues. The V end lost 1 base, the J end lost 2 bases, and 15 bases lay between the germline ends. Germline lookup yields CDR1 DFQATT and CDR2 SNEGSKA (reference sequence).

This clonotype was counted many times. The chain employs TRBV12-3 or TRBV12-4 and TRBJ2-1; 7 bases match TRBD2. The CDR3 spans 13 residues. Losses at the gene ends were 4 bases for V and 7 bases for J; bases not matched to a gene: 4. This chain's CDR3 is CASSSPGGNEQFF. The DNA of the CDR3 is TGTGCCAGCAGTTCCCCGGGGGGAAATGAGCAGTTCTTC.

Here the CDR3 DNA reads TGTGCCAGCAGCTTTGGGGACTTGAACACTGAAGCTTTCTTT. Its protein product is CASSFGDLNTEAFF. The V call is TRBV11-2, the J call TRBJ1-1, with D perhaps TRBD1 (5 bases). Per the germline V gene, CDR1 is SGHAT and CDR2 is FQNNGV. The CDR3 has 14 amino acids. V was trimmed by 3 bases and J by 0 bases, leaving 8 bases between them.

This clonotype was seen ten or more times. The chain couples TRBV20-1 to TRBJ2-7; the D gene is possibly TRBD2 (5 bases). Trimming shortened V by 3 bases and J by 3 bases, and 18 bases separated the two germline ends. The CDR3 is 15 amino acids. Per germline, CDR1 DFQATT and CDR2 SNEGSKA (reference sequence). The CDR3 is CSARAKSSGYYEQYF. The CDR3 DNA reads TGCAGTGCTAGGGCCAAATCAAGCGGATACTACGAGCAGTACTTC.

This clonotype was seen repeatedly, ten times or more. The V and J genes are TRBV11-3 and TRBJ1-2, with D perhaps matching TRBD1 (6 bases). The CDR3 covers 13 residues. Trimming pared 5 bases from V and 4 bases from J, leaving 11 bases between. Per germline, CDR1 SGHNT and CDR2 YENEEA. The CDR3 reads CASSQTGPYGYTF. The DNA of the CDR3 is TGTGCCAGCAGCCAAACAGGGCCCTATGGCTACACCTTC. Full variable domain (outside the CDR3, taken from reference TRBV11-3 and TRBJ1-2): EAGVVQSPRYKIIEKKQPVAFWCNPISGHNTLYWYLQNLGQGPELLIRYENEEAVDDSQLPKDRFSAERLKGVDSTLKIQPAELGDSAVYLCASSQTGPYGYTFGSGTRLTVV.

This clonotype was seen at least ten times. V gene TRBV6-1 combines with J gene TRBJ1-4, with D hard to call. CDR1 is MNHNS, CDR2 SASEGT, per germline. V lost 8 bases, J lost 5 bases, and 12 bases lay in between. There are 13 residues in the CDR3. The CDR3 DNA reads as TGTGCCAGCGCCAGAGGGATGAATGAAAAACTGTTTTTT. Residues: CASARGMNEKLFF.

This clonotype was observed at least ten times. CDR3 in amino acids: CAIRPAGEADTQYF. The CDR3 DNA reads as TGTGCCATCAGGCCAGCGGGAGAGGCAGATACGCAGTATTTT. The chain carries TRBV10-3 and TRBJ2-3, with 8 bases identical to TRBD2. Germline CDR1 and CDR2: ENHRY and SYGVKD. The CDR3 sequence is 14 residues long. V shed 6 bases, J shed 4 bases, and the junction held 6 bases outside the gene matches.

This clonotype has ten or more counts. V is TRBV20-1 and J is TRBJ2-1, with D possibly matching TRBD2 (5 bases). The length of the CDR3 is 16 residues. CDR1 and CDR2 from the germline V gene are DFQATT and SNEGSKA (reference sequence). V was pared by 3 bases and J by 3 bases, with 18 bases between. CDR3 coding DNA: TGCAGTGCTAGGACGCCTCTAGCCCGCCTCTACAATGAGCAGTTCTTC. Translating it yields CSARTPLARLYNEQFF.

This clonotype came up many times. This chain uses TRBV9 with TRBJ2-3; TRBD2 matches 7 bases. Germline CDR1 reads SGDLS; CDR2 reads YYNGEE. This CDR3 is built from 14 residues. V lost 4 bases and J lost 4; bases outside the gene matches: 6. The CDR3 sequence: CASSLSGVADTQYF. The CDR3 DNA reads TGTGCCAGCAGCCTCAGCGGGGTTGCAGATACGCAGTATTTT.

This clonotype was seen ten or more times. This rearrangement joins TRBV6-1 to TRBJ2-1; maybe TRBD2 (5 bases). CDR3 size: 16 residues. The germline gives CDR1 MNHNS, CDR2 SASEGT. V dropped 1 base and J dropped 7 bases, with 17 bases sitting between them. CDR3: CASSEVVGPRGNEQFF. DNA of the CDR3: TGTGCCAGCAGTGAAGTAGTAGGACCCCGCGGGAATGAGCAGTTCTTC.

Details on this clonotype: This may be a read error, as it is one base from a much larger clone. A read error is likely, as this CDR3 ends without the conserved phenylalanine or tryptophan. The rearrangement links TRBV20-1 to TRBJ2-2, with 9 bases matching TRBD1. This CDR3 contains 15 residues. Germline loops: CDR1 DFQATT, CDR2 SNEGSKA (reference sequence). Unmatched junction bases numbered 9, after V lost 5 bases and J lost 5 bases. The CDR3 is CSASDRGYGTGELFS. For the CDR3, the DNA is TGCAGTGCTTCGGACAGGGGCTATGGGACCGGGGAGCTGTTTTCT.